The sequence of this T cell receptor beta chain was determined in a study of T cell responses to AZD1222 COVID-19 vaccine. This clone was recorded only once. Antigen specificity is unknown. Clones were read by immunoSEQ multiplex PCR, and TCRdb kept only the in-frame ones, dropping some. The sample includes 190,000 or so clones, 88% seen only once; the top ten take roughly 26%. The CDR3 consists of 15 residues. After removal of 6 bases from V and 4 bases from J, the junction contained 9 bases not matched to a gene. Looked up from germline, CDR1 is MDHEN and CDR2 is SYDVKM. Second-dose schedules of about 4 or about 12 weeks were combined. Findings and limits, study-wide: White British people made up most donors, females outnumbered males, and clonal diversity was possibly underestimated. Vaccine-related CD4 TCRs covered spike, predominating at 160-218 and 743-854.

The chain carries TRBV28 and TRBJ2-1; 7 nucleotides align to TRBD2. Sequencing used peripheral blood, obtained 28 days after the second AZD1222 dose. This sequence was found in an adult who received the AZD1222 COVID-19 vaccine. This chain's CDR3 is CASRLAGVGYNEQFF. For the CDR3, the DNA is TGTGCCAGCAGGCTGGCGGGAGTGGGGTACAATGAGCAGTTCTTC.